The text below deals with one T cell receptor beta chain. The antigen is unknown. These data originate in a study of blood T cell dynamics during melanoma immunotherapy. Study observations and caveats: Unlike progressors, later disease-control patients had W3 repertoires gaining clonality or diversity.

Trimming pared 4 bases from V and 3 bases from J, leaving 17 bases between. There are 15 residues in the CDR3. Germline V gene data show CDR1 as SGHDT and CDR2 as YYEEEE. Time point noted: week 3, after first cycle of checkpoint inhibitor. Prior systemic cancer therapy, immunosuppressant use and other active malignancies excluded patients. Clones were sequenced by immunoSEQ multiplex PCR, and TCRdb holds only the in-frame ones, with some missing. This table holds 6,000 or so clones, 88% found once. This specimen consisted of blood, obtained from a patient treated with checkpoint blockade. The origin of this receptor is a human donor with melanoma. The rearrangement links TRBV5-6 to TRBJ2-7; maybe TRBD1 (7 bases). CDR3 sequence: CASSLGGQWYYEQYF. DNA of the CDR3: TGTGCCAGCAGCCTCGGGGGACAGTGGTACTACGAGCAGTACTTC.